Presented here are 18 T cell receptor beta chains from one specimen sequenced in a study of regulatory T cells in long-lasting Graves disease. The authors built TCR beta libraries using iRepertoire HTBI primers and Arm-PCR of CDR3 regions. TCRdb independently ran MiXCR on the multiplex PCR reads; one entry per CDR3 protein. The repertoire holds 400,000 to 500,000 distinct CDR3 sequences, about 14% seen once, with roughly a sixth in the top ten. Time point reported: newly diagnosed GD, antithyroid drugs for less than 3 months. After RNA was extracted from PBMCs, the TCR library was made from it. This sample was shared with a second study, whose subject was T cells in Graves' hyperthyroidism and ophthalmopathy.

Sequenced here: peripheral blood mononuclear cells (PBMCs), sampled at new diagnosis, from a patient treated with antithyroid drugs. The source is a woman aged 45-60 years with Graves disease.

This clonotype was detected only a few times. This rearrangement joins TRBV7-2 to TRBJ2-7, with TRBD2 matching 14 bases. The CDR3 totals 16 residues. Germline V lookup: CDR1 SGHTA, CDR2 FQGNSA. The V and J ends lost 4 bases and 5 bases, in that order; junction bases with no gene match: 7. The CDR3 sequence is CASSSRPGLAGDEQYF. The CDR3 bases are TGTGCCAGCAGCTCACGCCCGGGACTAGCGGGAGACGAGCAGTACTTC.

Details on this clonotype: The likely explanation is a read error, given a far larger clone one base away. The rearrangement joins TRBV6-9 to TRBJ2-5, with unresolved D. This CDR3 comprises 14 residues. V was shortened by 3 bases and J by 9 bases, with 17 bases between the two germline ends. Germline loops: CDR1 MNHGY, CDR2 SVAAGI. The CDR3 here is CASSYGPVSASQYF. In DNA form, the CDR3 reads TGTGCCAGCAGTTACGGCCCTGTGAGTGCGTCCCAGTACTTC.

The sample holds many counts of this clonotype. V is TRBV28 and J is TRBJ2-7; 13 positions match TRBD2. V lost 5 bases and J lost 2; bases outside the gene matches: 6. The CDR3 runs to 16 residues. CDR1 is MDHEN and CDR2 is SYDVKM in the germline V gene. CDR3 DNA: TGTGCCAGCAGTCCCTACGGACTAGCGGGAGCCTACGAGCAGTACTTC. It translates to CASSPYGLAGAYEQYF.

The rearrangement links TRBV18 to TRBJ2-4; 8 positions agree with TRBD1. Germline lookup yields CDR1 KGHSH and CDR2 LQKENI. V lost 3 bases, J lost 9 bases, and 7 bases stayed unmatched. The CDR3 runs to 14 residues. The CDR3 here is CASSPTGVVVIQYF. CDR3 nucleotides: TGTGCCAGCTCACCGACAGGGGTGGTTGTCATTCAGTACTTC.

This clonotype has only a few counts. V and J are TRBV27 and TRBJ2-3; 7 bases align to TRBD2. Germline trimming cut 3 bases from V and 6 bases from J; bases unmatched to any gene: 6. The CDR3 contains 14 residues. The V gene's germline CDR1 is MNHEY and CDR2 SMNVEV (reference sequence). The CDR3 here is CASSFLREGDTQYF. DNA of the CDR3: TGTGCCAGCAGTTTCCTCAGGGAGGGGGATACGCAGTATTTT.

This clonotype was detected a few times. The chain links TRBV20-1 to TRBJ2-5; perhaps D is TRBD1 or TRBD2 (6 bases each). Trimming cost V 6 bases and J 6 bases, with 23 bases left between them. Germline CDR1 reads DFQATT; CDR2 reads SNEGSKA (reference sequence). The CDR3 is 15 residues long. The CDR3 DNA follows: TGCAGTGCCGACCTGACTCGGGGGCCCGGGCAGACCCAGTACTTC. Amino acids: CSADLTRGPGQTQYF.

The CDR3 bases are TGTGCCAGCAGCTTAACCCTTCGGATCGGCGGGGTAGCAGATACGCAGTATTTT. It is translated as CASSLTLRIGGVADTQYF. The V gene is TRBV7-9, the J gene TRBJ2-3, with D tentatively TRBD2 (6 bases). The V end was cut by 2 bases, the J end by 4 bases, with 22 bases between. The CDR3 runs 18 residues. Germline V gives CDR1 SEHNR, CDR2 FQNEAQ (reference sequence).

This clonotype occurred many times. This chain connects TRBV18 to TRBJ2-7; 11 nucleotides match TRBD1. Per germline, CDR1 KGHSH and CDR2 LQKENI. The CDR3 runs 15 residues. V shed 5 bases, J shed 6 bases, and the junction held 9 bases outside the gene matches. In DNA form, the CDR3 reads TGTGCCAGCTCAAGATCCGGGACAGGGGGTCGCGAGCAGTACTTC. Residues: CASSRSGTGGREQYF.

This clonotype was seen repeatedly, ten times or more. The chain couples TRBV28 to TRBJ2-1, with TRBD2 identical over 7 bases. Trimming took 3 bases from V and 7 from J; bases not matched to a gene: 9. The CDR3 length is 15 residues. Germline CDR1 and CDR2: MDHEN and SYDVKM. In DNA form, the CDR3 reads TGTGCCAGCAGTTTTGGGGGGAGGGCCTCGAATGAGCAGTTCTTC. Amino acid sequence: CASSFGGRASNEQFF.

This clonotype was detected many times. CDR3 in DNA: TGTGCCAGCAGTACCCAATCACAGGGACCCCAAGAGACCCAGTACTTC. Translated, it gives CASSTQSQGPQETQYF. The rearrangement uses TRBV27 and TRBJ2-5, with D possibly matching TRBD1 (6 bases). The ends were cut back, 5 bases at V and 1 base at J, with 17 bases in the middle. Germline-derived CDR1 and CDR2 are MNHEY and SMNVEV (reference sequence). This CDR3 has 16 residues.

The genes are TRBV5-1 and TRBJ2-5; D may match TRBD1 or TRBD2 (5 bases each). The ends were cut back, 2 bases at V and 4 bases at J, with 18 bases in the middle. This CDR3 comprises 16 residues. Germline CDR1 reads SGHRS; CDR2 reads YFSETQ. CDR3 region: CASSLLAGHGGETQYF. The DNA for the CDR3 is TGCGCCAGCAGCTTATTGGCGGGTCATGGGGGAGAGACCCAGTACTTC.

The rearrangement uses TRBV24-1 and TRBJ2-4; 9 bases agree with TRBD2. This CDR3 region has 16 residues. With V trimmed by 7 bases and J by 4 bases, 10 bases remained unmatched. In germline, CDR1 is KGHDR, CDR2 SFDVKD. In DNA, the CDR3 is TGTGCCACCAGCTCCGGGACTAGCCGCTCAAAAAACATTCAGTACTTC. Translation: CATSSGTSRSKNIQYF.

V gene TRBV28 combines with J gene TRBJ1-5, with D possibly being TRBD1 (5 bases). CDR3 size: 15 residues. Trimming stripped 3 bases from V and 1 base from J, with 10 bases between. The germline gives CDR1 MDHEN, CDR2 SYDVKM. In nucleotides, the CDR3 is TGTGCCAGCAGTTTTAGAAGGGGAAGCAATCAGCCCCAGCATTTT. Its translation: CASSFRRGSNQPQHF. Full variable domain (outside the CDR3, taken from reference TRBV28 and TRBJ1-5): DVKVTQSSRYLVKRTGEKVFLECVQDMDHENMFWYRQDPGLGLRLIYFSYDVKMKEKGDIPEGYSVSREKKERFSLILESASTNQTSMYLCASSFRRGSNQPQHFGDGTRLSIL.

The chain is built from TRBV5-1 and TRBJ2-1, with 7 nucleotides matching TRBD2. The CDR3 totals 18 residues. With V trimmed by 0 bases and J by 9 bases, 18 bases remained unmatched. The germline gives CDR1 SGHRS, CDR2 YFSETQ. The CDR3 DNA reads TGCGCCAGCAGCTTGGGCCCGACTAGCACCCCAGGGTCGCGTGAGCAGTTCTTC. It codes for CASSLGPTSTPGSREQFF.

This clonotype appeared many times. The V and J genes are TRBV2 and TRBJ2-7; 7 bases are shared with TRBD1. Germline V gene sequence: CDR1 SNHLY, CDR2 FYNNEI. Trimming cost V 11 bases and J 2 bases; bases outside gene matches: 9. CDR3 length: 13 amino acids. This CDR3 reads CAGRDSDAYEQYF. Here the CDR3 DNA reads TGTGCCGGACGGGACAGCGACGCCTACGAGCAGTACTTC.

This clonotype was detected a few times. The V and J genes are TRBV3-1 and TRBJ2-1; 16 bases map to TRBD2. The V gene end was trimmed by 7 bases and the J gene end by 3 bases; junction bases not matched to a gene: 6. CDR1 is LGHDT and CDR2 is YNNKEL in the germline V gene (reference sequence). The CDR3 loop spans 17 amino acids. The CDR3 sequence: CASTGTSGRAGYNEQFF. CDR3 sequence (DNA): TGTGCCAGCACGGGGACTAGCGGGAGGGCCGGCTACAATGAGCAGTTCTTC.

This clonotype was detected many times. The chain links TRBV5-5 to TRBJ2-7; the D call may be TRBD1 or TRBD2 (5 bases each). V was pared by 1 base and J by 2 bases, with 13 bases between. This CDR3 contains 15 residues. Germline-derived CDR1 and CDR2 are SGHKS and YYEKEE (reference sequence). The CDR3 DNA sequence: TGTGCCAGCAGCTTGACCGGGACCCTGACCTACGAGCAGTACTTC. Translated: CASSLTGTLTYEQYF.

The chain has TRBV24-1 and TRBJ2-1; 13 nucleotides line up with TRBD2. The germline V gene encodes CDR1 KGHDR and CDR2 SFDVKD. This CDR3 has 16 residues. The V gene end was trimmed by 4 bases and the J gene end by 9 bases; junction bases not matched to a gene: 8. CDR3 sequence: CATSEGTSGTRGEQFF. As DNA, the CDR3 is TGTGCCACCAGTGAAGGGACTAGCGGGACCCGGGGTGAGCAGTTCTTC.